Listed here are 5 T cell receptor beta chains from one sample, sequenced in a study of blood T cell repertoires in COVID-19 (dated by TCRdb to 2019 to 2021). To prepare the library, the immunoSEQ multiplex PCR assay was applied. TCRdb stores this immuneACCESS table with in-frame sequences only. Part of the clones is absent; in the studies checked, under half of the shortfall reflects unresolved V genes, and no reason is known for the rest. In all, the sample holds some 350,000 clones, and roughly 86% of those were seen once. About 3% of the sample goes to the ten largest clones. The sequenced material came from peripheral blood. These receptors originate from a human donor in a cohort sampled during active COVID-19.

A word on this clone: This sample includes further DNA sequences coding for the same CDR3. The genes are TRBV5-1 and TRBJ2-3, with TRBD2 matching 15 bases. CDR3 length equals 16 residues. Germline CDR1 and CDR2: SGHRS and YFSETQ. After removal of 3 bases from V and 3 bases from J, the junction contained 2 bases not matched to a gene. In DNA form, the CDR3 reads TGCGCCAGCAGCTCGGGACTAGCGGGAGGAACAGATACGCAGTATTTT. It codes for CASSSGLAGGTDTQYF.

This chain uses TRBV27 with TRBJ2-2; 10 bases are a match to TRBD2. Germline CDR1 and CDR2: MNHEY and SMNVEV (reference sequence). The CDR3 length is 17 residues. The V segment lost 3 bases and the J segment 3 bases; nucleotides outside the gene matches: 7. The chain's CDR3 is CASSFIAGGSYTGELFF. As DNA, the CDR3 is TGTGCCAGCAGTTTTATAGCGGGAGGCAGCTACACCGGGGAGCTGTTTTTT.

This chain uses TRBV4-2 with TRBJ2-7; 13 nucleotides align to TRBD2. Germline CDR1 reads LGHNA; CDR2 reads YNFKEQ. The CDR3 has 15 amino acids. The ends lost 5 bases at V and 4 bases at J; junction bases unmatched: 5. The CDR3 here is CASSVGTSGIYEQYF. The CDR3 DNA sequence: TGTGCCAGCAGCGTCGGGACTAGCGGGATTTACGAGCAGTACTTC.

This chain links TRBV9 with TRBJ2-2; 7 nucleotides agree with TRBD2. CDR3 size: 17 residues. The J segment lost 4 bases and the V segment lost 4 bases, leaving 13 bases of the junction unmatched. Germline assignment: CDR1 SGDLS and CDR2 YYNGEE. The DNA of the CDR3 is TGTGCCAGCAGCAAACTTTTTAGCGGGCGCTTCACCGGGGAGCTGTTTTTT. It specifies CASSKLFSGRFTGELFF.

This chain joins TRBV27 and TRBJ2-7; weak D call: TRBD2 (6 bases). The CDR3 sequence is 13 residues long. Germline assignment: CDR1 MNHEY and CDR2 SMNVEV (reference sequence). The V and J ends lost 3 bases and 5 bases respectively, with 11 bases between them. In DNA form, the CDR3 reads TGTGCCAGCAGTTTCGGGGGAATCGACGAGCAGTACTTC. It yields the protein CASSFGGIDEQYF.